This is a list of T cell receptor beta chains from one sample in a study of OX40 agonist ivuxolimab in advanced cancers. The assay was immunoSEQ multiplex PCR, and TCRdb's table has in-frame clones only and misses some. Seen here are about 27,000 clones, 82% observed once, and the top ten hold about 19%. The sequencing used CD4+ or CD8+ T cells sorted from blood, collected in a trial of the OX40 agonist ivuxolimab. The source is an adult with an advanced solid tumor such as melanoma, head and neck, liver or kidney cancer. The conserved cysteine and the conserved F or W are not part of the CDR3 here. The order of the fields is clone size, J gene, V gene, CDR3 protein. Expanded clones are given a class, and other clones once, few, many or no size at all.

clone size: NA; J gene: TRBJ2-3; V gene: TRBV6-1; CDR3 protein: ASSEWGQGVSTDTQY
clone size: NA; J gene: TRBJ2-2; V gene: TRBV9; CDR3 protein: ASRTTGDTGELF
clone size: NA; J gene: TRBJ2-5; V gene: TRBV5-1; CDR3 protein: ASSAWTPEETQY
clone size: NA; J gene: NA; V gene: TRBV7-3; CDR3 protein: ASSLTPRSEQY
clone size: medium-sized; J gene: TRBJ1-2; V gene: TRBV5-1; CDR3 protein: ASSLTGTGINYGYT
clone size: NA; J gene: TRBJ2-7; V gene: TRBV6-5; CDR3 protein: ASSLSGTGFYEQY
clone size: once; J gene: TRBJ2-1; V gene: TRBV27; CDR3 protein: ASSFGPRGNEQF
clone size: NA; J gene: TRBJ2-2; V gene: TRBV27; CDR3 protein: ASSLSGQGAITGELF
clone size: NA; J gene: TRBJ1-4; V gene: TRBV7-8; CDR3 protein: ASSSPGEKLF
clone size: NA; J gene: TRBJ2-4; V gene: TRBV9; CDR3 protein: ASSVDVLDIQY